A single sample is the source of the 5 T cell receptor beta chains below, sequenced in a study of cytomegalovirus exposure and HLA in healthy donors. A multiplex PCR was run with 60 Vbeta primers and 13 Jbeta primers. Method: immunoSEQ multiplex PCR; TCRdb's copy keeps in-frame clones and lacks some. Of more than 150,000 clones listed, roughly 80% are singletons. The sample comprised PBMCs. The receptors originated from a man in his forties in good health and CMV-seropositive.

This clone has just a few counts. This chain links TRBV27 with TRBJ1-2; TRBD1 might be the D (6 bases). Germline values: CDR1 MNHEY, CDR2 SMNVEV (reference sequence). V was pared by 5 bases and J by 6 bases, with 13 bases between. The CDR3 runs to 13 residues. The CDR3 DNA reads TGTGCCAGCAGTCCCTGGAACAGGGATGGCTACACCTTC. Its protein product is CASSPWNRDGYTF.

The genes are TRBV5-4 and TRBJ2-2; 7 bases match TRBD2. The ends lost 5 bases at V and 4 bases at J; junction bases unmatched: 2. This CDR3 has 13 residues. Germline CDR1 SGHNT, CDR2 YYREEE (reference sequence). In nucleotides, the CDR3 is TGTGCCAGCAGGACGGGGGGCACCGGGGAGCTGTTTTTT. The encoded protein is CASRTGGTGELFF.

The chain links TRBV9 to TRBJ2-3; D may be TRBD2 (6 bases). The ends were cut back, 0 bases at V and 6 bases at J, with 11 bases in the middle. The CDR3 loop spans 14 amino acids. The germline CDR1 and CDR2 sequences are SGDLS and YYNGEE. CDR3 nucleotides: TGTGCCAGCAGCGTAGCGGGACTCAGGGATACGCAGTATTTT. It yields the protein CASSVAGLRDTQYF.

This clone is a singleton in its sample. V is TRBV27 and J is TRBJ2-7; D is possibly TRBD1 (6 bases). The CDR3 consists of 14 residues. The germline CDR1 and CDR2 sequences are MNHEY and SMNVEV (reference sequence). V was pared by 5 bases and J by 1 base, with 12 bases between. The CDR3 bases are TGTGCCAGCAGTCAGGGGTCTTTTTCCTACGAGCAGTACTTC. This translates into CASSQGSFSYEQYF.

V gene TRBV5-1 combines with J gene TRBJ2-5; 10 nucleotides align to TRBD1. Germline CDR1 is SGHRS and CDR2 is YFSETQ. This CDR3 has 16 amino acids. With V trimmed by 2 bases and J by 4 bases, 8 bases remained unmatched. The DNA for the CDR3 is TGCGCCAGCAGCTTAACGGGACAGGGGTATGTAGAGACCCAGTACTTC. Translating gives CASSLTGQGYVETQYF.